Below are 27 T cell receptor beta chains sequenced from a single sample in a study of T cells in Graves' hyperthyroidism and ophthalmopathy. From RNA transcripts, TCR beta CDR3 regions were amplified. First-round RT-PCR targeting the TCR CDR3 was performed with the HTBI primer set. Via MiXCR, TCRdb re-called the multiplex PCR reads, giving one row per CDR3 protein. The table has around 490,000 distinct CDR3 sequences, about 20% seen once. Material for sequencing was blood. The receptor source for this set is a man aged 35 to 55 with Graves' ophthalmopathy.

This clonotype has more than one count but fewer than ten. This sequence joins TRBV15 and TRBJ2-1; 7 bases map to TRBD1. Germline CDR1 LNHNV, CDR2 YYDKDF (reference sequence). Trimming took 4 bases from V and 6 from J; bases not matched to a gene: 6. CDR3 length: 14 residues. This CDR3 reads CATSNGKGANEQFF. In DNA, the CDR3 is TGTGCCACCAGCAATGGGAAGGGGGCCAATGAGCAGTTCTTC.

The sample holds a few counts of this clonotype. This chain uses TRBV9 with TRBJ2-1; 9 positions match TRBD1. J was trimmed by 4 bases and V by 3 bases; bases with no gene match: 8. The germline V gene encodes CDR1 SGDLS and CDR2 YYNGEE. CDR3 length: 16 amino acids. The CDR3, as DNA: TGTGCCAGCAGCGAGTCCGGGACAGGGTTATACAATGAGCAGTTCTTC. This encodes CASSESGTGLYNEQFF.

J is TRBJ1-4 and V is TRBV5-1, with 9 bases aligning to TRBD1. The V gene's germline CDR1 is SGHRS and CDR2 YFSETQ. The CDR3 consists of 14 residues. V shed 4 bases and J 8 bases; nucleotides not matched to a gene: 6. As DNA, the CDR3 is TGCGCCAGCAGCATACAGGGGGCGGAGGAAAAACTGTTTTTT. This codes for CASSIQGAEEKLFF.

This chain links TRBV6-9 with TRBJ2-7; the D is unclear. Trimming took off 4 bases at V and 0 bases at J, with 16 bases between the two ends. The length of the CDR3 is 16 residues. CDR1 is MNHGY and CDR2 is SVAAGI in the germline V gene. The CDR3 region has the DNA TGTGCCAGCAGTTCCACGGCGCTCAGTAGCTCCTACGAGCAGTACTTC. Translated, it gives CASSSTALSSSYEQYF.

A few counts support this clonotype. The chain carries TRBV4-1 and TRBJ2-4; no definite D call. Trimming took off 0 bases at V and 5 bases at J, with 14 bases between the two ends. This CDR3 spans 16 amino acids. The V gene's germline CDR1 is MGHRA and CDR2 YSYEKL. The CDR3 coding sequence is TGCGCCAGCAGCCAAGATGGGTACGGAGTCCAAAACATTCAGTACTTC. As protein: CASSQDGYGVQNIQYF.

This clonotype was counted between two and nine times. The V call is TRBV20-1, the J call TRBJ2-1, with TRBD2 matching 7 bases. The CDR3 is made up of 16 amino acids. Germline values: CDR1 DFQATT, CDR2 SNEGSKA (reference sequence). The V and J ends lost 0 bases and 5 bases, in that order; junction bases with no gene match: 10. CDR3 loop: CSARDPGGGGDNEQFF. CDR3 coding DNA: TGCAGTGCTAGAGATCCCGGTGGCGGGGGAGACAATGAGCAGTTCTTC.

The chain carries TRBV7-9 and TRBJ2-1; 14 bases map to TRBD2. The CDR3 is made up of 16 amino acids. Germline assignment: CDR1 SEHNR and CDR2 FQNEAQ (reference sequence). V gave up 0 bases and J gave up 9 bases; unmatched junction bases: 4. CDR3 nucleotides: TGTGCCAGCAGCTTAGCAGGGGGACTAGCGGGAGTTGAGCAGTTCTTC. This sequence encodes CASSLAGGLAGVEQFF.

This clonotype has at least ten counts. V gene TRBV27 combines with J gene TRBJ2-2; TRBD1 matches at 11 bases. This CDR3 is built from 17 residues. J lost 5 bases, V lost 4 bases, and 9 bases had no gene match. Germline V gene sequence: CDR1 MNHEY, CDR2 SMNVEV (reference sequence). The CDR3 reads CASSSTGTGGGTGELFF. CDR3 nucleotide sequence: TGTGCCAGCAGTTCCACTGGGACAGGGGGAGGTACCGGGGAGCTGTTTTTT.

Only a few counts were recorded for this clonotype. The V and J genes are TRBV2 and TRBJ1-1; tentatively, D is TRBD1 (5 bases). Germline values: CDR1 SNHLY, CDR2 FYNNEI. With 4 bases removed from V and 3 bases from J, the gap between germline ends came to 15 bases. CDR3 length: 15 residues. In DNA, the CDR3 is TGTGCCAGCAGTGGAAGGGCAACCAGGGACACTGAAGCTTTCTTT. It specifies CASSGRATRDTEAFF.

This sequence joins TRBV7-2 and TRBJ2-1; weak D call: TRBD1 (7 bases). CDR1 is SGHTA and CDR2 is FQGNSA in the germline V gene. The CDR3 is 16 residues long. Deletions cut 5 bases from V and 7 bases from J, with 21 bases between. The CDR3 is CASSPTSGGLRNEQFF. The DNA of the CDR3 is TGTGCCAGCAGCCCCACGTCAGGGGGGCTTAGGAATGAGCAGTTCTTC.

This clonotype has just a few counts. This chain links TRBV6-1 with TRBJ2-3, with 12 bases aligning to TRBD1. Germline assignment: CDR1 MNHNS and CDR2 SASEGT. Unmatched junction bases numbered 8, after V lost 7 bases and J lost 6 bases. The CDR3 covers 15 residues. CDR3 bases: TGTGCCAGCAAAAGAGGGACAGGGGGCTCCGATACGCAGTATTTT. Translating it yields CASKRGTGGSDTQYF.

In this sample, this clonotype turned up a few times. The chain couples TRBV18 to TRBJ2-1; 8 bases line up with TRBD2. Germline loops: CDR1 KGHSH, CDR2 LQKENI. The CDR3 is 16 residues long. J lost 5 bases, V lost 6 bases, and 12 bases had no gene match. The CDR3 here is CASSNQLAARDNEQFF. The CDR3 nucleotides read TGTGCCAGCTCGAATCAACTAGCGGCTAGGGACAATGAGCAGTTCTTC.

This clonotype was seen only a few times. The chain links TRBV5-4 to TRBJ2-3, with 8 bases identical to TRBD2. The length of the CDR3 is 15 residues. CDR1 is SGHNT, CDR2 YYREEE, per germline (reference sequence). Trimming cost V 9 bases and J 6 bases; bases outside gene matches: 15. The chain's CDR3 is CATHPGQRGSDTQYF. As DNA, the CDR3 is TGTGCCACCCACCCCGGGCAGCGGGGGAGCGATACGCAGTATTTT.

Ten or more counts support this clonotype. This CDR3 is CASSLERRTEAFF. The CDR3 DNA sequence: TGTGCCAGCAGCTTGGAAAGACGGACTGAAGCTTTCTTT. The rearrangement joins TRBV5-6 to TRBJ1-1; D not certain. The CDR3 is 13 residues long. The V gene's germline CDR1 is SGHDT and CDR2 YYEEEE. Trimming took off 0 bases at V and 5 bases at J, with 8 bases between the two ends.

V usage is TRBV5-6 and J usage is TRBJ1-4, with a weak D call TRBD1 (6 bases). V was clipped by 3 bases and J by 5 bases, with 14 bases between them. The CDR3 runs 15 residues. The germline V gene encodes CDR1 SGHDT and CDR2 YYEEEE. The CDR3 spells CASSSTGLGNEKLFF. The CDR3 DNA follows: TGTGCCAGCAGCTCGACAGGTTTGGGAAATGAAAAACTGTTTTTT.

This clonotype was seen a handful of times. V and J are TRBV27 and TRBJ2-5; D remains ambiguous. The length of the CDR3 is 15 residues. The germline V gene encodes CDR1 MNHEY and CDR2 SMNVEV (reference sequence). Trimming took 8 bases from V and 4 from J, leaving 20 bases between them. CDR3 protein: CASRPSRPGRETQYF. CDR3 DNA sequence: TGTGCCAGCCGGCCGAGCCGGCCCGGGCGAGAGACCCAGTACTTC.

This clonotype was observed at least ten times. The rearrangement joins TRBV6-1 to TRBJ1-1; 7 nucleotides line up with TRBD1. V trimming: 6 bases; J trimming: 0 bases; junction bases outside the gene matches: 4. The CDR3 totals 14 residues. Germline-derived CDR1 and CDR2 are MNHNS and SASEGT. CDR3 loop: CASRDRRMNTEAFF. CDR3 coding DNA: TGTGCCAGCAGGGACAGGCGTATGAACACTGAAGCTTTCTTT.

The chain is built from TRBV5-5 and TRBJ2-7; TRBD1 matches at 8 bases. This CDR3 spans 16 amino acids. V was pared by 4 bases and J by 3 bases, with 12 bases of the junction left unmatched. Germline loops: CDR1 SGHKS, CDR2 YYEKEE (reference sequence). The CDR3 region is CASSPSGQGAYYEQYF. The CDR3 DNA sequence: TGTGCCAGCAGCCCGTCGGGGCAGGGGGCATACTACGAGCAGTACTTC.

This clonotype was found many times. J is TRBJ1-1 and V is TRBV2; D is possibly TRBD1 (6 bases). Germline values: CDR1 SNHLY, CDR2 FYNNEI. V dropped 6 bases and J dropped 1 base, with 9 bases sitting between them. CDR3 length: 13 residues. The CDR3 region has the DNA TGTGCCAGCAGAATACAGGGGAACACTGAAGCTTTCTTT. The encoded protein is CASRIQGNTEAFF.

This clonotype occurred once. The chain couples TRBV19 to TRBJ2-1; no clear D gene. The V gene's germline CDR1 is LNHDA and CDR2 SQIVND (reference sequence). CDR3 length: 13 amino acids. The V end lost 6 bases, the J end lost 3 bases, and 9 bases lay between the germline ends. The CDR3 bases are TGTGCCAGTAGGGGGTTGGACTACAATGAGCAGTTCTTC. Protein sequence: CASRGLDYNEQFF.

The V and J genes are TRBV28 and TRBJ1-4; D gene ambiguous. CDR1 is MDHEN and CDR2 is SYDVKM in the germline V gene. V dropped 6 bases and J dropped 2 bases, with 16 bases sitting between them. The CDR3 consists of 16 residues. The CDR3 protein is CASRSLSGSTNEKLFF. The DNA of the CDR3 is TGTGCCAGCAGATCTCTTTCAGGTTCGACTAATGAAAAACTGTTTTTT.

V gene TRBV6-1 combines with J gene TRBJ2-1; 10 nucleotides agree with TRBD2. The CDR3 spans 15 residues. V was pared by 5 bases and J by 4 bases, with 5 bases of the junction left unmatched. Germline V CDR1 and CDR2: MNHNS, SASEGT. The CDR3 is CASSYSGGNYNEQFF. As DNA, the CDR3 is TGTGCCAGCAGTTATAGCGGGGGGAATTACAATGAGCAGTTCTTC.

This clonotype has at least ten counts. The chain uses TRBV28 and TRBJ2-3; D is ambiguous. Per the germline V gene, CDR1 is MDHEN and CDR2 is SYDVKM. The ends were cut back, 1 base at V and 2 bases at J, with 7 bases in the middle. CDR3 length: 14 amino acids. CDR3 coding DNA: TGTGCCAGCAGTTTATCCCCCGCCACAGATACGCAGTATTTT. Translated, it gives CASSLSPATDTQYF.

The CDR3 DNA follows: TGCAGTGCTAGCAGGGGATGGAACACTGAAGCTTTCTTT. Protein product: CSASRGWNTEAFF. The J gene is TRBJ1-1, the V gene TRBV20-1, with D perhaps matching TRBD1 (6 bases). CDR1 DFQATT and CDR2 SNEGSKA come from the germline V gene (reference sequence). V gave up 3 bases and J gave up 1 base, with 9 bases separating them. CDR3 length: 13 amino acids.

This clonotype was seen only a few times. This rearrangement joins TRBV6-6 to TRBJ2-7; 7 nucleotides align to TRBD2. CDR1 is MNHNY, CDR2 SVGAGI, per germline (reference sequence). Trimming took 0 bases from V and 6 from J; bases not matched to a gene: 11. This CDR3 has 16 amino acids. The CDR3 loop is CASSYSSGEVGGEQYF. In DNA, the CDR3 is TGTGCCAGCAGTTACTCGAGCGGGGAGGTGGGGGGCGAGCAGTACTTC.

A word on this clonotype: At one boundary the junction diverges from the germline segment, which might be a read error. The chain combines TRBV28 with TRBJ2-7; a possible D gene is TRBD1 (5 bases). CDR3 length equals 14 residues. CDR1 and CDR2 from the germline V gene are MDHEN and SYDVKM. As DNA, the CDR3 is TGTGCCAGCAGCTTCAGCAGGGCGTCGTACGAGCGGTACTTC. Encoded protein: CASSFSRASYERYF.

The chain recombines TRBV3-1 with TRBJ1-3; TRBD1 aligns across 8 bases. This CDR3 region has 17 residues. Germline V gives CDR1 LGHDT, CDR2 YNNKEL (reference sequence). V gave up 1 base and J gave up 0 bases; unmatched junction bases: 5. This CDR3 is CASSQGTGLLSGNTIYF. In DNA, the CDR3 is TGTGCCAGCAGCCAAGGGACAGGGCTACTCTCTGGAAACACCATATATTTT.